This T cell receptor beta chain was sequenced in a study of cytomegalovirus exposure and HLA in healthy donors (dated by TCRdb to about 2017). Context from the whole study: A later analysis indicated that the 120 or so validation repertoires were generated on the platform also employed for the roughly 650 repertoires of the first cohort. The study combined high-throughput TCR immunosequencing, statistical association of individual TCRs with disease status, and machine learning to predict cytomegalovirus infection status. The study was designed to test whether signatures of past pathogen exposure could be identified by cataloging public T cell receptors. In addition to the first cohort of 666 subjects, a separate validation cohort of under 150 different subjects was used. General study outcomes and caveats: Three of the identified cytomegalovirus-associated TCR beta chains were confirmed in vitro to be specific for cytomegalovirus antigens. In both the original and validation cohorts, the classifier was reported to diagnose cytomegalovirus status with high specificity and sensitivity. In the study, some 160 TCR beta chains were listed as associated with cytomegalovirus. Most TCR sequences were observed very rarely across donors, whereas some public TCRs were present in many individuals. According to the authors, the approach could potentially be generalized to other disease states and immunological phenotypes. All 120 or so repertoires were used to score co-occurrence in the validation cohort in a later analysis, because that analysis had no HLA typing for the cohort. In a later analysis, TCRs clustered in the first cohort were found to also tend to co-occur in the approximately 120 validation repertoires, with 85% to 95% of cluster scores above 0.

The library was built by means of the immunoSEQ multiplex PCR assay. On the study's bioinformatics: A statistical classification framework was developed to diagnose cytomegalovirus status using the catalog of TCR beta chain sequences. TCRdb carries this immuneACCESS record with in-frame sequences only. Its versions omit some clonotypes, under half of them owing to an unresolved V gene in the studies checked, with the rest unexplained. D and trimming come from the DNA, and the V and J calls and clone size come from that table. Here the sample has roughly 260,000 clones; just under 90% occur a single time. Of the sample, approximately 2.5% is held by the ten largest clones. As concerns this clone: The clone's antigen remains unknown. Base qualities were left out, and no much larger clone turns up one base away.

Separate from the approximately 690-subject first cohort, the validation cohort of about 120 subjects was the group to which the donors belonged. Taken from cysteine to phenylalanine, the CDR3 has 16 residues. Of all the DNA, just the CDR3 is kept, 48 bases in frame from base 1. This TCR derives from a man aged 18-30 years in good health and CMV-seronegative. The chain links TRBV12-2 with TRBJ2-1; TRBD2, the table's D call, lacks a check against the DNA. TRBV12-2 is tagged as a pseudogene. The sample comprised PBMCs. The CDR3 is CASRLRGGLSYNEQFF. The nucleotide sequence is given as TGTGCAAGTCGCTTACGAGGAGGCCTCTCCTACAATGAGCAGTTCTTC.